This is a list of T cell receptor beta chains from one sample in a study of cytomegalovirus exposure and HLA in healthy donors. Repertoires were generated with immunoSEQ multiplex PCR, while TCRdb's copy carries only in-frame clones and drops some. The table lists about 86,000 clones, around 74% of them singletons. The sequenced sample was PBMCs. These receptors originate from a woman between 50 and 59 years old in good health and CMV-seropositive. The CDR3 runs from the conserved cysteine through the conserved F or W. D genes are given only for firm matches. Rows may omit the clone size; those that give it use once, few, many or a size class.

D	size	J	V	DNA	CDR3
-	-	TRBJ1-1	TRBV6-6	TGTGCCAGCAGTTCTCGGAACACTGAAGCTTTCTTT	CASSSRNTEAFF
TRBD2	once	TRBJ2-3	TRBV10-1	TGCGCCAGCAGTGGAGGACTAGCGGGGATCACAGATACGCAGTATTTT	CASSGGLAGITDTQYF
-	few	TRBJ2-7	TRBV7-9	TGTGCCAGCAGCCCTCAGGACGAGCAGTACTTC	CASSPQDEQYF
TRBD1	-	TRBJ1-2	TRBV9	TGTGCCAGCAGCGGAGGGTCCCGACAGGGTACCTCTGGCTACACCTTC	CASSGGSRQGTSGYTF
TRBD1	-	TRBJ2-2	TRBV10-2	TGCGCCAGCATAGGACAGGGGACGGCCGGGGAGCTGTTTTTT	CASIGQGTAGELFF
TRBD1	-	TRBJ2-3	TRBV9	TGTGCCAGCAGCGTAGCGGGACAGGGGACCACAGATACGCAGTATTTT	CASSVAGQGTTDTQYF
TRBD1	-	TRBJ1-2	TRBV18	TGTGCCAGCTCACCACCCGACAGGGGGCGGGCTAACTATGGCTACACCTTC	CASSPPDRGRANYGYTF
-	-	TRBJ2-7	TRBV4-1	TGCGCCAGCAGACAGCTTGGACACTACGAGCAGTACTTC	CASRQLGHYEQYF
-	-	TRBJ2-2	TRBV5-1	TGCGCCAGCAGCTTGAGAGGGAAATCCGGGGAGCTGTTTTTT	CASSLRGKSGELFF
TRBD2	-	TRBJ2-1	TRBV14	TGTGCCAGCAGCCAAGAAGGGCGGGAGGCCTACAATGAGCAGTTCTTC	CASSQEGREAYNEQFF
-	-	TRBJ1-1	TRBV2	TGTGCCAGCAGTGAAGCGCTTCGGAGTGCTTTCTTT	CASSEALRSAFF
-	-	TRBJ1-2	TRBV6-5	TGTGCCAGCAGTTTATCCCCCCCGGGAGACTATGGCTACACCTTC	CASSLSPPGDYGYTF
TRBD1	-	TRBJ1-1	TRBV7-9	TGTGCCAGCAGCCCACAGGGGCGCCGGAACACTGAAGCTTTCTTT	CASSPQGRRNTEAFF
TRBD1	-	TRBJ2-7	TRBV30	TGTGCCTGGAGGGGACAGGCCTTAAGGGGCTACGAGCAGTACTTC	CAWRGQALRGYEQYF